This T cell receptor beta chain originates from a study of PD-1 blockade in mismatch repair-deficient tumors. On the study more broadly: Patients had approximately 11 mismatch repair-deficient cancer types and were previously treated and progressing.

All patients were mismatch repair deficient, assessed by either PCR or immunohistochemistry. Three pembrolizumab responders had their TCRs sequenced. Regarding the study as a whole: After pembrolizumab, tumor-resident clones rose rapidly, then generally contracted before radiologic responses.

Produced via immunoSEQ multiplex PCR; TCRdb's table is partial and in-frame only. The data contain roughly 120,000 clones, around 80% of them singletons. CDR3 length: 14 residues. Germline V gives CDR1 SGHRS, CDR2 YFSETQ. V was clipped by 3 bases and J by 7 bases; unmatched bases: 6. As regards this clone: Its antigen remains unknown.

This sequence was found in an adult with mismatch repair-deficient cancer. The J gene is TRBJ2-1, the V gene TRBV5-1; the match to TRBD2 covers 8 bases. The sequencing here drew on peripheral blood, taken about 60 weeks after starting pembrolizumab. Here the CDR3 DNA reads TGCGCCAGCAGCTCGAGCGGGAGTAATAATGAGCAGTTCTTC. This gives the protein CASSSSGSNNEQFF.